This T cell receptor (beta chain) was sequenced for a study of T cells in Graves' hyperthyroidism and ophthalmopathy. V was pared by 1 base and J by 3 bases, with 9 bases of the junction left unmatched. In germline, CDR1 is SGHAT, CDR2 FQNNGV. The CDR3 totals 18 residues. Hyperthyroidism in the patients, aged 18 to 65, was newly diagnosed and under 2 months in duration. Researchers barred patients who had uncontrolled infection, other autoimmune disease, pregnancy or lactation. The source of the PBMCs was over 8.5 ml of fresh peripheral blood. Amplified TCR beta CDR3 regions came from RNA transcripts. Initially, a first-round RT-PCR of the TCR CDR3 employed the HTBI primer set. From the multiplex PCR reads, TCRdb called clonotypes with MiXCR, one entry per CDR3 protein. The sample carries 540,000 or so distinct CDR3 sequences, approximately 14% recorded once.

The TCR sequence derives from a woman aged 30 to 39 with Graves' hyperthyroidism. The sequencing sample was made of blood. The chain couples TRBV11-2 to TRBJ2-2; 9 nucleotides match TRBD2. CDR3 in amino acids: CASSLVLSGGPDTGELFF. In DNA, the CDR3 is TGTGCCAGCAGCTTAGTTCTTAGCGGGGGCCCGGACACCGGGGAGCTGTTTTTT.